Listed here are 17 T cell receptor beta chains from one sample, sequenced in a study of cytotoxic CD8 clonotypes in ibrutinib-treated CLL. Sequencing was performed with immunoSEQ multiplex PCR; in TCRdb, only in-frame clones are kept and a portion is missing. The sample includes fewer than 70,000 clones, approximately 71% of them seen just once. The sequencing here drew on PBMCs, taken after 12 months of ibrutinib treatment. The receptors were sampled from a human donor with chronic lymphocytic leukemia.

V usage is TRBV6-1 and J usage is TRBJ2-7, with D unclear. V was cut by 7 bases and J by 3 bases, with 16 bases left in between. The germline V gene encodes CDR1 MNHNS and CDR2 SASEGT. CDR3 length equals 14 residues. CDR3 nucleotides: TGTGCCAGCATTGGTCAGGCCAAAGACTACGAGCAGTACTTC. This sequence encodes CASIGQAKDYEQYF.

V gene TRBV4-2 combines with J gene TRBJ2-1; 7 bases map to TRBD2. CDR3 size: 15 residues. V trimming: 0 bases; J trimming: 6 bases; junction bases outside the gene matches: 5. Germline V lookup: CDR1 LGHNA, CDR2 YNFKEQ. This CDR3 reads CASSQDSGWGNEQFF. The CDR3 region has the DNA TGTGCCAGCAGCCAAGATAGCGGGTGGGGCAATGAGCAGTTCTTC.

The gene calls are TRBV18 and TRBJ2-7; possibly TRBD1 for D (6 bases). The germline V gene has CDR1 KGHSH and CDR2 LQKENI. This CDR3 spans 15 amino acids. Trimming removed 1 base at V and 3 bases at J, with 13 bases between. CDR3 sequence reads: CASSPRPPTGYEQYF. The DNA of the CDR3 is TGTGCCAGCTCACCACGGCCACCGACAGGCTACGAGCAGTACTTC.

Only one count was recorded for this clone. This chain's CDR3 is CASSFRAPGDNEQFF. In DNA form, the CDR3 reads TGTGCCAGCAGCTTCCGGGCCCCGGGGGACAATGAGCAGTTCTTC. The rearrangement uses TRBV5-6 and TRBJ2-1, with D perhaps TRBD2 (6 bases). Germline V lookup: CDR1 SGHDT, CDR2 YYEEEE. This CDR3 has 15 residues. Trimming shortened V by 2 bases and J by 5 bases, and 14 bases separated the two germline ends. The variable domain in full, completed from reference TRBV5-6 and TRBJ2-1, reads DAGVTQSPTHLIKTRGQQVTLRCSPKSGHDTVSWYQQALGQGPQFIFQYYEEEERQRGNFPDRFSGHQFPNYSSELNVNALLLGDSALYLCASSFRAPGDNEQFFGPGTRLTVL.

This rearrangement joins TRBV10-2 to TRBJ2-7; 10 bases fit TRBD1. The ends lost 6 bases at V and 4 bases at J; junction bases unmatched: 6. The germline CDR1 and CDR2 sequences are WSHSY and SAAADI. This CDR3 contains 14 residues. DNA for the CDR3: TGCGCCAGCAGGAGACAGGGGGCGCTATACGAGCAGTACTTC. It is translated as CASRRQGALYEQYF.

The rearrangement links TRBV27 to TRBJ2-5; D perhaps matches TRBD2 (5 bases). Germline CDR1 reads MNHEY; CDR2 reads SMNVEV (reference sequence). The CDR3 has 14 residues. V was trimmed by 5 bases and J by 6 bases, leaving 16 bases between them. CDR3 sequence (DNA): TGTGCCAGCAGTCCTTTAGGAGGTAACAAGACCCAGTACTTC. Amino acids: CASSPLGGNKTQYF.

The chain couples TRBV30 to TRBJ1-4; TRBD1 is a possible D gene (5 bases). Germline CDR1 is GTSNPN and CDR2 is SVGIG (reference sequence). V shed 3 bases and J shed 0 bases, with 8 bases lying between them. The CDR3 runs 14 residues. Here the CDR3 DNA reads TGTGCCTGGAGACCGACAGCAACTAATGAAAAACTGTTTTTT. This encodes CAWRPTATNEKLFF.

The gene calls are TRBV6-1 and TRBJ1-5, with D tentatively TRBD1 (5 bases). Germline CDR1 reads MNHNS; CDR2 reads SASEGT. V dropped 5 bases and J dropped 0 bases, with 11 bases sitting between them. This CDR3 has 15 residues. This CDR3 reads CASSPRDVSNQPQHF. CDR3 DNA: TGTGCCAGCAGTCCGCGGGACGTTAGCAATCAGCCCCAGCATTTT.

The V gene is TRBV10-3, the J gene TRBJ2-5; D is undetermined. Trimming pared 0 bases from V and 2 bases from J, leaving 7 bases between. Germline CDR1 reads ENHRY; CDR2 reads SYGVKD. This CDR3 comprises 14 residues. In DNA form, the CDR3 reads TGTGCCATCAGTGAGTCGGAAACTCAAGAGACCCAGTACTTC. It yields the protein CAISESETQETQYF.

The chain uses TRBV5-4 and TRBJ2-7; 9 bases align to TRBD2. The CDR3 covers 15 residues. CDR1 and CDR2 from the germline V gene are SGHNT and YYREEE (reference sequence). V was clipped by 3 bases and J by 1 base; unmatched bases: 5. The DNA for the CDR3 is TGTGCCAGCAGCTCGGGACTAGCAGGTTCCTACGAGCAGTACTTC. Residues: CASSSGLAGSYEQYF.

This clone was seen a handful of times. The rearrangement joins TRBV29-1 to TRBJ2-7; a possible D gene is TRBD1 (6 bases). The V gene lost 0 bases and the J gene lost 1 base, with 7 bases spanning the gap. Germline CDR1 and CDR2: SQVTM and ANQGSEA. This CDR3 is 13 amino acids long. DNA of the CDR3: TGCAGCGTTGAAGAAGGGACATCCTACGAGCAGTACTTC. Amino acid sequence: CSVEEGTSYEQYF.

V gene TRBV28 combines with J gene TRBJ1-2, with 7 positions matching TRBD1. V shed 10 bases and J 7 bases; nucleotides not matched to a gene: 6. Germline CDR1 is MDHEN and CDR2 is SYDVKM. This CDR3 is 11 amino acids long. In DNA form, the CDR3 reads TGTGCCACCTCGGGGACAGTTGGCTACACCTTC. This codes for CATSGTVGYTF.

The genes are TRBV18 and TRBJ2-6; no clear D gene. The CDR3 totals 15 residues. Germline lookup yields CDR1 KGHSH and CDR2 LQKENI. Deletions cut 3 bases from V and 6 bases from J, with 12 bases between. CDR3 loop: CASSPGTPEANVLTF. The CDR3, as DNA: TGTGCCAGCTCACCTGGCACCCCCGAGGCCAACGTCCTGACTTTC. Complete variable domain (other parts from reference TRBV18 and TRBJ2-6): NAGVMQNPRHLVRRRGQEARLRCSPMKGHSHVYWYRQLPEEGLKFMVYLQKENIIDESGMPKERFSAEFPKEGPSILRIQQVVRGDSAAYFCASSPGTPEANVLTFGAGSRLTVL.

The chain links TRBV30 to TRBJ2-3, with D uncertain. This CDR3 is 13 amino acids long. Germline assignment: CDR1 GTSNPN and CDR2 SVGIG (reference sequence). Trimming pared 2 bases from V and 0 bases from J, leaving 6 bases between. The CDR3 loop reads CAWSWRSTDTQYF. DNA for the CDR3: TGTGCCTGGAGTTGGCGTAGCACAGATACGCAGTATTTT.

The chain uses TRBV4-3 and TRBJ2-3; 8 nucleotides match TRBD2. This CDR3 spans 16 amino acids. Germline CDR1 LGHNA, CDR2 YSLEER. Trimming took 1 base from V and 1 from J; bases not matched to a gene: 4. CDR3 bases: TGCGCCAGCAGCCAAGTGGCAGCGGGAGGCACAGATACGCAGTATTTT. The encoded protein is CASSQVAAGGTDTQYF.

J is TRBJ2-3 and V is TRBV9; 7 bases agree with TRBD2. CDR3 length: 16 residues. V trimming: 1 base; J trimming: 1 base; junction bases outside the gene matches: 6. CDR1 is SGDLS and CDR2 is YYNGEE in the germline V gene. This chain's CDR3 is CASSVSASGGTDTQYF. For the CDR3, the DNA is TGTGCCAGCAGCGTATCGGCCAGCGGGGGCACAGATACGCAGTATTTT.

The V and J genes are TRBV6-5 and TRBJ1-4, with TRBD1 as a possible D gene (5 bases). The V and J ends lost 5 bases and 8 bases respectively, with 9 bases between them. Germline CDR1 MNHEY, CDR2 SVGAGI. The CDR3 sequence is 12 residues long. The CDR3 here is CASSREGEKLFF. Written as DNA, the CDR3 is TGTGCCAGCAGTAGGGAGGGGGAAAAACTGTTTTTT.